Reported below is one T cell receptor beta chain. One junction end disagrees with the germline gene, perhaps due to a read error. These data originate in a study of control samples from healthy donors and cancer patients. Here immunoSEQ multiplex PCR was the method, and the copy in TCRdb shows in-frame clones only, minus some. The table has more than 150,000 clones, 85% to 95% seen once; the top ten hold roughly 1.5%. This CDR3 region has 12 residues. The germline CDR1 and CDR2 sequences are SEHNR and FQNEAQ (reference sequence). This clonotype was obtained from a man aged 18 to 29 in good health. Sequenced input: blood. The chain uses TRBV7-9 and TRBJ1-2; 7 bases map to TRBD1. The CDR3 region has the DNA TGTGCCAGCAGCTTAGAAGGGACAGCTTCCTACTTC. Amino acid sequence: CASSLEGTASYF.